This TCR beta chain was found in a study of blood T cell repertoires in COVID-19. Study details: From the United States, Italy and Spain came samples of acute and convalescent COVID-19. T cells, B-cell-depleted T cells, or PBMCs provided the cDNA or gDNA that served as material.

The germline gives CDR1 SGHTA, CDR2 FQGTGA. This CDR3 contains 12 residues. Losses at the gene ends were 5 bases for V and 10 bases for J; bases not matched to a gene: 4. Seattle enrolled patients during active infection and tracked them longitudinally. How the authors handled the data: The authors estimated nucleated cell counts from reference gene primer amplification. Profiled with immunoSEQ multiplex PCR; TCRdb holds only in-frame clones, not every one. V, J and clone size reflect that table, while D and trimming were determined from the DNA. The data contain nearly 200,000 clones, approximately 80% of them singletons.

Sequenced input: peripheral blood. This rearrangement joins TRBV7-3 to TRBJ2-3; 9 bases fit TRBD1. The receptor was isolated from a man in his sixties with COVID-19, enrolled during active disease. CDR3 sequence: CASSQDRGPQYF. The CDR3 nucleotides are TGTGCCAGCAGCCAGGACAGGGGTCCGCAGTATTTT.